The following is a TCR beta chain sequence with its context. This clone has a single count. Its antigen is still unknown. Per-base qualities were not stored, and no clone one base away is much larger. According to the germline V gene, CDR1 reads SGHRS and CDR2 reads YFSETQ. At the junction V is shortened by 4 bases and J by 1 base, with 8 bases in between. The CDR3 holds 14 amino acids from the cysteine to the phenylalanine. The entry retains the CDR3 DNA only, 42 bases that are in frame from base 1. Preparation of the library involved the immunoSEQ multiplex PCR assay. A mixture of 60 forward primers for TCR Vbeta segments and 13 reverse primers for TCR Jbeta segments was used in the multiplex PCR. A multiplex PCR assay on genomic DNA amplified the CDR3 region of rearranged TCR beta genes. The Illumina HiSeq System was used to sequence the amplified TCR beta libraries as 87-base-pair reads. Processing in the source paper ran as follows. In a later analysis, roughly 80 million unique TCR beta chains were counted across the roughly 670 repertoires, and about 9.9 million of these chains were shared by at least two donors. Raw reads were error-corrected and collapsed into unique sequences by a nearest-neighbor algorithm in which closely related sequences were merged to remove PCR and sequencing errors. To assign V, D and J gene segments, CDR3 sequences were aligned to IMGT reference sequences. For a sequence to be retained, at least a six-nucleotide match to both a V gene segment and a J gene segment was required. Rearrangements were called productive when the CDR3 lacked stop codons and stayed in frame with V and J; all others were non-productive. CDR3 was defined according to IMGT convention as the region running from the second conserved V-encoded cysteine to the conserved J-encoded phenylalanine. Sequences without an unambiguous match to a single V gene segment were excluded from the earlier analysis of a few hundred of the donors. An earlier analysis of a few hundred of the donors called V segments functional above 56.7% productive rearrangements and segregating when the between-donor standard deviation exceeded 5%. A statistical classification framework was built to diagnose cytomegalovirus status from the catalog of TCR beta chain sequences. V and J gene assignment, in a later analysis, came from comparing TCR nucleotide sequences with IMGT/GENE-DB human TR gene sequences. Using the TCRdist pipeline, a later analysis assigned CDR3 sequences along with most-parsimonious VDJ recombination scenarios. In a later analysis, each TCR beta chain was defined by its CDR3 amino acid sequence together with its V-gene family, and reads lacking a unique V-gene family were excluded. To address suspected cross-contamination and a sequencing artifact, a later analysis removed 550 to 750 highly shared, low-generation-probability nucleotide sequences. A later analysis calculated a clonal expansion index for each public chain from normalized within-repertoire ranks of inferred template counts. In a later analysis, generation probabilities were computed using a VDJ recombination model fitted to out-of-frame rearrangements, and the results were checked against IGoR. Hypergeometric tests were used in a later analysis to score TCR-TCR, TCR-HLA and TCR-CMV co-occurrence, with a repertoire-size bias correction applied to the TCR pairs. In a later analysis, false discovery rates were estimated by permuting HLA or CMV assignments 20 times. A later analysis grouped co-occurring TCRs with DBSCAN, adding TCRdist sequence similarity when clustering within HLA-allele-positive subsets. Repertoires with fewer than 30,000 or more than 120,000 public chains, plus five repertoires with anomalous nucleotide sharing, were excluded from co-occurrence clustering. TCRdb mirrors the immuneACCESS table, restricted to in-frame sequences. Some clones are absent from its copies; in checked studies, under half trace to an unresolved V gene, and the reason for the others is unknown. The V and J calls and clone size were taken over from that table, and D and trimming were inferred from the DNA. The sample table records over 200,000 clones; approximately 81% of these occur just once. The ten largest make up about 1.2% of the sample.

The source of the sample is a study of cytomegalovirus exposure and HLA in healthy donors (dated by TCRdb to 2016 to 2017). Study-wide context: In an earlier analysis of roughly 590 of the donors, around 300 Gb of sequence data and 100 million or so unique TCR beta sequences from about 179 million T cells were reported. An early release covering approximately 600 HLA-typed donors comprised 250 to 350 gigabases of sequencing data and around 85 million unique TCR sequences. Both class I and class II loci were covered by HLA typing, at four-digit resolution. Typing coverage differed by locus: A, B, C, DRB1 and DQB1 were typed in roughly 629-630 donors, DQA1 in roughly 510, DPA1 in 600 to 610, and DPB1 in roughly 450. The study profiled the T cell repertoires of hundreds of subjects by immunosequencing and related them to cytomegalovirus serostatus. The genetic ancestry cluster associated with self-reported Caucasian donors included 70% to 85% of the 300 to 400 genotyped donors. Roughly five DR-DQ haplotypes were handled as single units for association and clustering because linkage in the cohort was strong. A later genetic analysis took genome-wide SNP genotypes for about 55% of the roughly 700 donors and used that subset as a discovery cohort. The aim of the study was to test whether cataloging public T cell receptors could identify signatures of past pathogen exposure. Donor age, sex, ethnicity and CMV serostatus were collected together with the repertoire data. On average, roughly 250,000 unique TCR beta nucleotide sequences were sequenced per donor among about 400 genotyped donors of the cohort, with roughly 18% of those sequences being non-productive. Every discovery cohort repertoire had been produced on one sequencing platform. In the later analysis, no new phenotypic data were used to find candidate immune exposures; instead, reliance was placed on TCR beta sequences and their occurrence across donors. To study patterns of TCR occurrence, a later analysis re-analyzed previously published TCR beta repertoires from several hundred donors and added high-resolution HLA genotyping. A separate validation cohort of 90 to 150 different subjects was used in addition to the approximately 700-subject first cohort. High-throughput TCR immunosequencing, statistical association of individual TCRs with disease status, and machine learning were combined to predict cytomegalovirus infection status. An earlier analysis of roughly 600 of the donors used high-throughput TCR beta sequencing to judge whether each TCR beta V gene segment behaved as functional or pseudogenic. Findings and caveats that apply to the study as a whole: At a false discovery rate of 0.05, a later analysis linked some 17,000 TCR beta sequences to specific HLA alleles. Several of the top co-occurrence clusters appeared to be linked to parvovirus B19, influenza, CMV and Epstein-Barr virus, according to a later analysis. It was suggested by the authors that the approach could potentially be generalized to other disease states and immunological phenotypes. In a later analysis, TCR association rates were found to vary across HLA loci, with the most associated TCRs seen for DRB1 alleles and the fewest for HLA-C alleles. The cohort was sequenced for TCR beta chains only, and without alpha or paired-chain data the features that could be detected were limited. In a later analysis, HLA-associated TCR beta chains were found to be more clonally expanded and to have lower generation probabilities than equally common non-associated chains. In an earlier analysis of 587 of the donors, most TCR beta V segments were observed in productive rearrangements about 90% or about 30% of the time, broadly matching IMGT annotations. Because some donors lacked HLA typing at each locus, the association tests relied only on the typed subset. In both the original and validation cohorts, the classifier was reported to diagnose cytomegalovirus status with high specificity and sensitivity. The sequencing pipeline was judged likely to have produced a cluster of highly shared sequence variants as a technical artifact. For the cohort, immune exposure information was limited to CMV serostatus. Linkage disequilibrium might explain the correlated functional status among segregating V segments, but an unknown experimental factor could not be ruled out. In a later genetic analysis, a missense DCLRE1C variant was associated with V-gene and J-gene trimming of TCR beta chains, and the association was replicated in an independent cohort. Because counts were too low, about 18 rarely observed V segments, including chromosome 9 orphons, were left out of the earlier analysis of 587 of the donors. According to a later analysis, most CMV-associated TCR beta chains appeared to be HLA-restricted, and the HLA associations seemed to be driven largely by CMV exposure. A total of about 150 TCR beta chains were listed by the study as associated with cytomegalovirus. Assigning TCR associations to individual alleles was difficult when HLA alleles, especially DR and DQ, strongly co-occurred. Roughly uniform sequencing depth across donors was assumed in presence/absence analyses, although this assumption may not hold. Most TCR sequences were seen in very few donors, while some public TCRs were found in many individuals. The 87-base-pair reads could not distinguish some IMGT-functional V segments, including TRBV6-2 and TRBV6-3, so those segments were excluded. A further reported finding was that TCR beta sequences accurately predicted the HLA-A and HLA-B alleles for most subjects in the first cohort. According to a later genetic analysis, donors in an Asian-associated ancestry cluster had fewer N-insertions in productive TCRs than the approximately 630-donor mean. In vitro tests confirmed that a few of the cytomegalovirus-associated TCR beta chains recognize cytomegalovirus antigens.

The cohort was made up of approximately 670 healthy bone marrow donors. At the time of sampling, every cohort member was nominally healthy, though immune exposures that went unrecorded were likely present. Of the 670 or so cohort members, about 280 had positive CMV serostatus and fewer than 450 had negative CMV serostatus, and CMV serostatus was not recorded for the donor. Every donor gave a peripheral blood sample, and the peripheral blood mononuclear cells from that sample were used for TCR beta sequencing. The Qiagen DNeasy Blood Extraction Kit was used to extract genomic DNA from the blood cell samples.

The chain is encoded by TRBV5-1 joined to TRBJ2-2; perhaps TRBD1 is the D gene, with 5 bases matching. The sequencing sample was made of PBMCs. This clonotype was sampled from a human donor in good health. The sequenced DNA is TGCGCCAGCAGCAACGGACAGAACACCGGGGAGCTGTTTTTT. It translates to CASSNGQNTGELFF.